The entry that follows covers one T cell receptor beta chain sequence. In its sample, this clonotype was seen many times. Its binding antigen is unknown. Base qualities are not at hand, and no much larger clone is one base apart. This entry is derived from a study of early T cells in non-severe SARS-CoV-2 infection (dated by TCRdb to about 2021). Concerning the study at large: TCR sequencing used bulk RNA from unsorted whole blood, so alpha and beta chains could not be paired. On the study overall, not on this receptor specifically: VDJdb matching was skewed toward anti-spike CD8 responses and likely underestimated virus-specific expansions, missing private and CD4 specificities.

CDR1 is given as MNHEY and CDR2 as SVGAGI, both from the germline V gene. Including the terminal cysteine and phenylalanine, the CDR3 comprises 15 residues. Only the CDR3 part of the read is kept: 45 bases, read in frame from the first base. V is pared back by 7 bases and J by 8 bases, with 21 bases lying between the germline termini. The library was generated by 5' RACE. The reads were generated on a NextSeq 500. In the TCR library protocol, unique molecular identifiers were attached to individual cDNA molecules to correct for PCR bias and sequencing error. TCR alpha and beta chains were both sequenced, and the abundances of alpha and beta sequences in each sample were closely correlated with each other. Per the source publication's procedure: Decombinator V4 was used to perform V gene, J gene and CDR3 annotation of TCR sequences. Expanded TCRs were defined as changing significantly between any two time points under a Poisson model with p below 0.0001. TCR abundances were normalised to the total number of TCRs sequenced in each sample and reported as counts per million. MAIT TCRs were defined by TRAV1-2 paired with TRAJ12, TRAJ20 or TRAJ33, and iNKT TCRs by TRAV10 paired with TRAJ18. A search of VDJdb, accessed on 1 November 2021, was run for TCRs annotated to CMV, EBV and SARS-CoV-2, with TCRs annotated for multiple antigens excluded. In-frame beta chains were kept once TCRdb had trimmed the public reads at Q25 with fastp and called clones with MiXCR. Here each entry gathers all rows of one CDR3 protein and keeps the most common genes and DNA. Clone size and V and J calls follow TCRdb, not the original study. This sample gives about 52,000 distinct CDR3 sequences in total; roughly 11% of them show up just once. Of the sample, over 10% falls within the top ten clones.

A case-control design nested within a healthcare worker cohort in London, UK, was used, with weekly nasopharyngeal swab PCR tests and blood sampling performed. Healthcare workers were recruited during the week of the UK lockdown, between 23 and 31 March 2020, and followed weekly for up to roughly 15 weeks. The source of this sequence is an adult who was a healthcare worker with PCR-confirmed SARS-CoV-2 infection or an uninfected control (not recorded which). Recombination linked TRBV6-5 to TRBJ2-1; possibly the D gene is TRBD2, per 6 matching bases. The sequenced sample consisted of whole blood. The nucleotide sequence reads TGTGCCAGCAATCCCGGGACTTTAAACTCGGATGAGCAGTTCTTC. This is translated as CASNPGTLNSDEQFF.